Shown below are 5 T cell receptor beta chains from a single sample sequenced in a study of blood T cell repertoires in COVID-19. Sequenced by immunoSEQ multiplex PCR; TCRdb stores in-frame clones only, minus some. The repertoire has more than 110,000 clones, about three quarters of them found once; the top ten carry roughly 9%. Sequencing was done on a sample of peripheral blood. The receptors here all came from a woman in her 50s with active or convalescent COVID-19.

The rearrangement joins TRBV7-2 to TRBJ1-5, with D unclear. Per the germline V gene, CDR1 is SGHTA and CDR2 is FQGNSA. V was trimmed by 1 base and J by 5 bases, leaving 18 bases between them. CDR3 length: 17 amino acids. DNA for the CDR3: TGTGCCAGCAGCTTAGATGAAAAGGGAGGCGGGGATCAGCCCCAGCATTTT. This sequence encodes CASSLDEKGGGDQPQHF.

The CDR3, as DNA: TGCAGTGCTACAGGGGGCGGTGGCTACACCTTC. It codes for CSATGGGGYTF. V usage is TRBV20-1 and J usage is TRBJ1-2; TRBD1 aligns across 8 bases. The CDR3 extends over 11 amino acids. The V and J ends lost 4 bases and 7 bases, in that order; junction bases with no gene match: 2. Germline loops: CDR1 DFQATT, CDR2 SNEGSKA (reference sequence).

V and J are TRBV25-1 and TRBJ2-2, with TRBD2 matching over 7 bases. The CDR3 contains 17 residues. The germline CDR1 and CDR2 sequences are MGHDK and SYGVNS. J gave up 6 bases and V 1 base, and 11 bases lay outside the gene matches. The CDR3, as DNA: TGTGCCAGCAGTGAATCAGCGGGGAAGGAGGTAGCCGGGGAGCTGTTTTTT. This gives the protein CASSESAGKEVAGELFF.

This sequence joins TRBV28 and TRBJ2-7; 8 positions agree with TRBD1. The ends lost 6 bases at V and 1 base at J; junction bases unmatched: 8. CDR1 is MDHEN, CDR2 SYDVKM, per germline. CDR3 length equals 15 residues. Written as DNA, the CDR3 is TGTGCCAGCAGGAGAGGACAGGGCGCATCCTACGAGCAGTACTTC. This codes for CASRRGQGASYEQYF.

The J gene is TRBJ2-5, the V gene TRBV7-2, with D unclear. With 2 bases removed from V and 5 bases from J, the gap between germline ends came to 15 bases. Germline CDR1 and CDR2: SGHTA and FQGNSA. The CDR3 runs 15 residues. The CDR3 DNA reads as TGTGCCAGCAGCTTAACGGGTACCTTCGGGGAGACCCAGTACTTC. Residues: CASSLTGTFGETQYF. Filled out from reference TRBV7-2 and TRBJ2-5, the complete variable domain reads GAGVSQSPSNKVTEKGKDVELRCDPISGHTALYWYRQSLGQGLEFLIYFQGNSAPDKSGLPSDRFSAERTGGSVSTLTIQRTQQEDSAVYLCASSLTGTFGETQYFGPGTRLLVL.